This T cell receptor (beta chain) was obtained from a study of CDR3 diversity in severe acne. Each CDR3 protein gets one entry after TCRdb re-called the PCR reads with MiXCR. The sample carries about 90,000 distinct CDR3 sequences, 48% recorded once. The sample consisted of blood. This TCR was recovered from a male donor in good health, serving as a control.

CDR3 amino acids: CASSDSGLAGGLYEQFF. CDR3 in DNA: TGTGCCAGCAGTGACTCGGGACTAGCGGGGGGGCTCTATGAGCAGTTCTTC. This rearrangement joins TRBV6-4 to TRBJ2-1, with 16 bases aligning to TRBD2. This CDR3 has 17 residues. Germline lookup yields CDR1 MRHNA and CDR2 SNTAGT. The V gene end was trimmed by 0 bases and the J gene end by 8 bases; junction bases not matched to a gene: 4.